This T cell receptor beta chain is from a study of blood T cell repertoires in COVID-19. This clone was seen a few times. V was clipped by 1 base and J by 5 bases, with 12 bases between them. In germline, CDR1 is SGHNT, CDR2 YYREEE (reference sequence). The CDR3 totals 14 residues. Only in-frame clones appear in the TCRdb table, and some are missing; sequencing was by immunoSEQ multiplex PCR. The table has over 120,000 clones, about 90% seen once. V usage is TRBV5-4 and J usage is TRBJ1-2; tentative D call: TRBD1 (6 bases). This TCR came from a man aged 45-65 years who had recovered from COVID-19. Sequences were obtained from peripheral blood. CDR3 in amino acids: CASSLRTDEYGYTF. For the CDR3, the DNA is TGTGCCAGCAGCTTGAGGACAGACGAGTATGGCTACACCTTC.